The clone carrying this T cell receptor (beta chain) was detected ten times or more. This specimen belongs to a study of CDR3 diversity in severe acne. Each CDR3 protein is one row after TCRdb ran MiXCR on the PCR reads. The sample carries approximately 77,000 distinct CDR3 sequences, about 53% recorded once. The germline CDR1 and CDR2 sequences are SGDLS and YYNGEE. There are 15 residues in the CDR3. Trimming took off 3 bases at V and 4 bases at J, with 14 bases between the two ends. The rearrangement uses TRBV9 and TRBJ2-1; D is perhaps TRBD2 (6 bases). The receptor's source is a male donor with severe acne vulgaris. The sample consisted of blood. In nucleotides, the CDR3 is TGTGCCAGCAGCGCAGTAGCGGAGGGGTACAATGAGCAGTTCTTC. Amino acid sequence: CASSAVAEGYNEQFF. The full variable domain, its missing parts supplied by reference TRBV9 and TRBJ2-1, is DSGVTQTPKHLITATGQRVTLRCSPRSGDLSVYWYQQSLDQGLQFLIQYYNGEERAKGNILERFSAQQFPDLHSELNLSSLELGDSALYFCASSAVAEGYNEQFFGPGTRLTVL.